The 9 T cell receptor beta chains below all came from one sample that was sequenced in a study of Graves' ophthalmopathy and Graves' hyperthyroidism. Scientists amplified the TCR beta CDR3 regions from RNA transcripts. First-round RT-PCR used HTBI primers; second-round multiplex PCR followed. TCRdb passed the multiplex PCR reads through MiXCR, listing each CDR3 protein once. The sample lists 300,000 to 500,000 distinct CDR3 sequences, less than 20% seen once, with roughly 7% in the top ten. The sample consisted of peripheral blood. The receptors here all came from a woman between 18 and 29 years old with stable Graves' hyperthyroidism.

The chain couples TRBV30 to TRBJ2-2; perhaps TRBD2 as D (5 bases). The ends were cut back, 5 bases at V and 4 bases at J, with 5 bases in the middle. CDR3 size: 11 residues. The V gene's germline CDR1 is GTSNPN and CDR2 SVGIG (reference sequence). CDR3 protein: CAWGGTGELFF. The CDR3 DNA follows: TGTGCCTGGGGAGGCACCGGGGAGCTGTTTTTT.

This clonotype was seen only a few times. Compared with germline, one end of the junction differs, possibly owing to a read error. The chain recombines TRBV7-2 with TRBJ1-6; a weak D match, TRBD1 (5 bases). Germline values: CDR1 SGHTA, CDR2 FQGNSA. The CDR3 runs to 15 residues. CDR3 sequence: CASSLATGSFSPLHF. In nucleotides, the CDR3 is TGTGCCAGCAGCCTAGCCACAGGTTCCTTTTCACCCCTCCACTTT.

The gene calls are TRBV2 and TRBJ2-2; 7 bases are a match to TRBD2. CDR1 and CDR2 (germline): SNHLY, FYNNEI. The CDR3 sequence is 15 residues long. Losses at the gene ends were 5 bases for V and 1 base for J; bases not matched to a gene: 4. Here the CDR3 reads CASSLQRGNTGELFF. The CDR3 DNA is TGTGCCAGCAGTCTGCAGCGGGGGAACACCGGGGAGCTGTTTTTT.

Many counts were recorded for this clonotype. The chain employs TRBV6-1 and TRBJ2-3; D tentatively reads TRBD1 or TRBD2 (6 bases each). The germline V gene encodes CDR1 MNHNS and CDR2 SASEGT. The CDR3 is 16 amino acids. The ends were cut back, 1 base at V and 0 bases at J, with 11 bases in the middle. The CDR3 DNA reads as TGTGCCAGCAGTGAAGGGGGGGCCCGCAGCACAGATACGCAGTATTTT. This codes for CASSEGGARSTDTQYF.

This clonotype was recorded a few times. V is TRBV20-1 and J is TRBJ1-5; unclear D gene. Germline V gene sequence: CDR1 DFQATT, CDR2 SNEGSKA (reference sequence). Deletions cut 2 bases from V and 5 bases from J, with 7 bases between. This CDR3 is 12 amino acids long. In DNA form, the CDR3 reads TGCAGTGCTAGAAAGGGAGATCAGCCCCAGCATTTT. Its protein is CSARKGDQPQHF.

This clonotype was counted ten times or more. The genes are TRBV5-1 and TRBJ1-1; 8 nucleotides align to TRBD1. Germline V gene data show CDR1 as SGHRS and CDR2 as YFSETQ. The CDR3 contains 17 residues. The V and J ends lost 2 bases and 0 bases, in that order; junction bases with no gene match: 9. The CDR3 spells CASSLWTGNLMNTEAFF. Written as DNA, the CDR3 is TGCGCCAGCAGCTTATGGACAGGGAACCTTATGAACACTGAAGCTTTCTTT.

This clonotype came up many times. CDR3 sequence (DNA): TGTGCCAGTAGTAGCCGGGACAGGGGGGCTTCCCTTGTAGCCAAAAACATTCAGTACTTC. Amino acids: CASSSRDRGASLVAKNIQYF. The chain combines TRBV19 with TRBJ2-4; 11 bases map to TRBD1. Trimming removed 4 bases from V and 0 bases from J; junction bases left unmatched: 14. The CDR3 consists of 20 residues. Germline CDR1 LNHDA, CDR2 SQIVND (reference sequence). The full variable domain, its missing parts supplied by reference TRBV19 and TRBJ2-4, is DGGITQSPKYLFRKEGQNVTLSCEQNLNHDAMYWYRQDPGQGLRLIYYSQIVNDFQKGDIAEGYSVSREKKESFPLTVTSAQKNPTAFYLCASSSRDRGASLVAKNIQYFGAGTRLSVL.

This clonotype was detected ten times or more. The J gene is TRBJ2-5, the V gene TRBV7-2; 9 bases fit TRBD1. CDR3 size: 15 residues. In germline, CDR1 is SGHTA, CDR2 FQGNSA. V lost 0 bases, J lost 2 bases, and 1 base stayed unmatched. CDR3 DNA sequence: TGTGCCAGCAGCTTAGCTGGGACAGGGCAAGAGACCCAGTACTTC. Translating it yields CASSLAGTGQETQYF. The whole variable domain, filled in from reference TRBV7-2 and TRBJ2-5, reads GAGVSQSPSNKVTEKGKDVELRCDPISGHTALYWYRQSLGQGLEFLIYFQGNSAPDKSGLPSDRFSAERTGGSVSTLTIQRTQQEDSAVYLCASSLAGTGQETQYFGPGTRLLVL.

This clonotype was detected ten times or more. The chain is built from TRBV9 and TRBJ1-2; a possible D gene is TRBD1 (5 bases). CDR1 and CDR2 (germline): SGDLS, YYNGEE. The CDR3 length is 13 residues. Trimming removed 2 bases from V and 4 bases from J, with 9 bases in between. The CDR3 DNA is TGTGCCAGCAGCGTCAGGGACGGCTATGGCTACACCTTC. It specifies CASSVRDGYGYTF.